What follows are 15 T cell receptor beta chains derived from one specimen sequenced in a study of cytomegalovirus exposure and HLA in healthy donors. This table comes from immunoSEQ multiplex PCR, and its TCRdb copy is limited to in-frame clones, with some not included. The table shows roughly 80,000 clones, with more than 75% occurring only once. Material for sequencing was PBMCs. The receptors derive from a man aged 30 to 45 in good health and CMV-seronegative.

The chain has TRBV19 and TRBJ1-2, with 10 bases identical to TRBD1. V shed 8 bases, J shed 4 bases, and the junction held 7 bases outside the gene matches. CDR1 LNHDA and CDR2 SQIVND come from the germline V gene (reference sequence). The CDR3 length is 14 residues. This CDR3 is CASSRDRGSYGYTF. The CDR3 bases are TGTGCCAGTTCCCGGGACAGGGGCAGCTATGGCTACACCTTC.

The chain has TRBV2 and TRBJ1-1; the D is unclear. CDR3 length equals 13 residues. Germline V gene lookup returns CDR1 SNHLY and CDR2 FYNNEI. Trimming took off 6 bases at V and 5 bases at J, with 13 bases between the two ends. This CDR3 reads CASRTLQRTEAFF. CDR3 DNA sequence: TGTGCCAGCAGGACTCTTCAAAGAACTGAAGCTTTCTTT. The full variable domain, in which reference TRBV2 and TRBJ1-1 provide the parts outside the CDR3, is EPEVTQTPSHQVTQMGQEVILRCVPISNHLYFYWYRQILGQKVEFLVSFYNNEISEKSEIFDDQFSVERPDGSNFTLKIRSTKLEDSAMYFCASRTLQRTEAFFGQGTRLTVV.

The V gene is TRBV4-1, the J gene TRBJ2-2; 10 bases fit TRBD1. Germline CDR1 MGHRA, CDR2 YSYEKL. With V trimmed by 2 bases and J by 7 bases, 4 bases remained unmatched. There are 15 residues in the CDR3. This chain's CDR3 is CASSQRDRGRGELFF. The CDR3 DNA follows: TGCGCCAGCAGCCAAAGGGACAGGGGTCGCGGGGAGCTGTTTTTT.

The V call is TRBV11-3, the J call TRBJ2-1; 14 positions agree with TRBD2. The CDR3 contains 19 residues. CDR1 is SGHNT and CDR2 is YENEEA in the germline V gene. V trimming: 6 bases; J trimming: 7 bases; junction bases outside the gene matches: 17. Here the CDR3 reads CASSIAGTSGSSVVNEQFF. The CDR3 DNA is TGTGCCAGCAGTATAGCCGGGACTAGCGGGAGCTCAGTAGTGAATGAGCAGTTCTTC.

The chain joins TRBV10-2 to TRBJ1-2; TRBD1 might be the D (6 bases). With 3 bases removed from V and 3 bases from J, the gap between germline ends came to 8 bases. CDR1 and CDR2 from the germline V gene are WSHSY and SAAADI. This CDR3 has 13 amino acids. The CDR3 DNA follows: TGCGCCAGCAGTGACAGGGGTGACTATGGCTACACCTTC. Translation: CASSDRGDYGYTF.

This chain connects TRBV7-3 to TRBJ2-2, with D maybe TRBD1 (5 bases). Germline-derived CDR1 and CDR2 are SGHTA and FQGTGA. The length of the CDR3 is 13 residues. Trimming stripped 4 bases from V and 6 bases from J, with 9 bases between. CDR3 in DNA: TGTGCCAGCAGCTGGACAATTGCCGGGGAGCTGTTTTTT. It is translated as CASSWTIAGELFF.

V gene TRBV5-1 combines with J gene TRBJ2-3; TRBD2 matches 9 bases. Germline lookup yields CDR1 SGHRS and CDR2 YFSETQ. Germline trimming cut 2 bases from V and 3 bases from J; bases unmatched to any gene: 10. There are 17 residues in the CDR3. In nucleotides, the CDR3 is TGCGCCAGCAGCTTCGGTTGGTCTAGCGGGACTACAGATACGCAGTATTTT. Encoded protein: CASSFGWSSGTTDTQYF.

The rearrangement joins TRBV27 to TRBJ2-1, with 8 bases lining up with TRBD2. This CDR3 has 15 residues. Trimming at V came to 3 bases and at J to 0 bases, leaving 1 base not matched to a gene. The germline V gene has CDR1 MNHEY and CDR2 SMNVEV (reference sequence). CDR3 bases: TGTGCCAGCAGTTTGCGGGGGGTCTCCTACAATGAGCAGTTCTTC. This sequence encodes CASSLRGVSYNEQFF.

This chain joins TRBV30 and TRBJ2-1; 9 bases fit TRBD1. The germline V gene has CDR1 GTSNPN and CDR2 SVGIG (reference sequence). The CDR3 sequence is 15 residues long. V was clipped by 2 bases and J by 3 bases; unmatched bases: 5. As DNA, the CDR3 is TGTGCCTGGAGTCCGGGACAGGGCTTCTACAATGAGCAGTTCTTC. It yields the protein CAWSPGQGFYNEQFF. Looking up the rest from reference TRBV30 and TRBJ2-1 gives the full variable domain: SQTIHQWPATLVQPVGSPLSLECTVEGTSNPNLYWYRQAAGRGLQLLFYSVGIGQISSEVPQNLSASRPQDRQFILSSKKLLLSDSGFYLCAWSPGQGFYNEQFFGPGTRLTVL.

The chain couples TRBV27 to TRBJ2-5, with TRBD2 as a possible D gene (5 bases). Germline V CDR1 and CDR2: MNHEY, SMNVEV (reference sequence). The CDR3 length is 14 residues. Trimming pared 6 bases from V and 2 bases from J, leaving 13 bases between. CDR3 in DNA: TGTGCCAGCAGACAAACTAGTCTACAAGAGACCCAGTACTTC. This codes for CASRQTSLQETQYF.

The chain's CDR3 is CASSQVAGTGGILFF. CDR3 bases: TGCGCCAGCAGCCAAGTTGCAGGGACAGGGGGCATTTTGTTTTTT. The chain combines TRBV4-1 with TRBJ1-4; TRBD1 matches at 12 bases. This CDR3 is built from 15 residues. The V segment lost 1 base and the J segment 15 bases; nucleotides outside the gene matches: 9. Looked up from germline, CDR1 is MGHRA and CDR2 is YSYEKL.

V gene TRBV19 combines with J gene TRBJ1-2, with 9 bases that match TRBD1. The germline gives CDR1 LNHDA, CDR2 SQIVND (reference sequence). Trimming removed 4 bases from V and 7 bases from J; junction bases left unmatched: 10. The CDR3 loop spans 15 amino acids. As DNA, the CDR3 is TGTGCCAGTAGTACTGGGACAGGGTCTACTCGTGGCTACACCTTC. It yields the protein CASSTGTGSTRGYTF. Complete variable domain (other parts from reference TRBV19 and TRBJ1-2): DGGITQSPKYLFRKEGQNVTLSCEQNLNHDAMYWYRQDPGQGLRLIYYSQIVNDFQKGDIAEGYSVSREKKESFPLTVTSAQKNPTAFYLCASSTGTGSTRGYTFGSGTRLTVV.

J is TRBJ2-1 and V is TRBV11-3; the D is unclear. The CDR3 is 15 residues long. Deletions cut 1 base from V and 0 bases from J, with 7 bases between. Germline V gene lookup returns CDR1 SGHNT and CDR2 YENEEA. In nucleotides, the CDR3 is TGTGCCAGCAGCTTAGGCCAGGTCTCCTACAATGAGCAGTTCTTC. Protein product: CASSLGQVSYNEQFF.

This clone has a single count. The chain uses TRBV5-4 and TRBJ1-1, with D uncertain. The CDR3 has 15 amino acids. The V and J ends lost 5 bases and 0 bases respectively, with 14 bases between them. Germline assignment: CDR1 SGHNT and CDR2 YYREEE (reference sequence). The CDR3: CASSTSGSMNTEAFF. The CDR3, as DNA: TGTGCCAGCAGTACCTCGGGGTCGATGAACACTGAAGCTTTCTTT.

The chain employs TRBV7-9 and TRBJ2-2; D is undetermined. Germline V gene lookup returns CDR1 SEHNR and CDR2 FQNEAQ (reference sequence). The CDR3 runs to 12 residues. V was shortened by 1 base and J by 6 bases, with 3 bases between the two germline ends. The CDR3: CASSLVSGELFF. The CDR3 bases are TGTGCCAGCAGCTTAGTATCCGGGGAGCTGTTTTTT.